The 20 T cell receptor beta chains reported below all come from one sample, sequenced in a study of cytomegalovirus exposure and HLA in healthy donors. It was with 60 Vbeta and 13 Jbeta primers that the PCR ran. This table comes from immunoSEQ multiplex PCR, and its TCRdb copy is limited to in-frame clones, with some not included. The top ten hold 1.4% of the sample, which has a few hundred thousand clones, about 80% seen once. The specimen sequenced was PBMCs. These receptors were collected from a girl between 10 and 17 years old in good health and CMV-seronegative.

The rearrangement uses TRBV28 and TRBJ2-7, with TRBD2 matching over 11 bases. This CDR3 is built from 16 residues. With V trimmed by 5 bases and J by 1 base, 7 bases remained unmatched. CDR1 and CDR2 from the germline V gene are MDHEN and SYDVKM. The CDR3 region is CASSPFSGRGSYEQYF. The CDR3 region has the DNA TGTGCCAGCAGTCCCTTTAGCGGGAGGGGATCCTACGAGCAGTACTTC.

This clone showed up just a few times. This chain links TRBV5-4 with TRBJ1-1, with D perhaps matching TRBD1 (5 bases). This CDR3 is built from 15 residues. V was clipped by 0 bases and J by 1 base, with 10 bases between them. CDR1 is SGHNT, CDR2 YYREEE, per germline (reference sequence). CDR3 nucleotides: TGTGCCAGCAGCTTGGGCGGGGCAGGGAACACTGAAGCTTTCTTT. Translated: CASSLGGAGNTEAFF.

This clone was found once. The genes are TRBV6-6 and TRBJ2-7; 7 bases map to TRBD1. The germline V gene has CDR1 MNHNY and CDR2 SVGAGI (reference sequence). The CDR3 extends over 15 amino acids. The V gene end was trimmed by 6 bases and the J gene end by 6 bases; junction bases not matched to a gene: 14. CDR3 region: CASRGESRQGGEQYF. As DNA, the CDR3 is TGTGCCAGCAGGGGCGAGAGCCGACAGGGTGGCGAGCAGTACTTC.

The V and J genes are TRBV28 and TRBJ1-4; TRBD1 agrees at 9 bases. Germline values: CDR1 MDHEN, CDR2 SYDVKM. The CDR3 loop spans 15 amino acids. The junction had 6 bases not matched to a gene; V was cut back by 5 bases and J by 5 bases. The CDR3 region is CASSARGTGNEKLFF. The DNA of the CDR3 is TGTGCCAGCAGTGCCAGAGGGACAGGGAATGAAAAACTGTTTTTT.

The rearrangement joins TRBV27 to TRBJ1-5; D gene ambiguous. V shed 5 bases and J shed 0 bases, with 11 bases lying between them. The CDR3 has 15 residues. Germline assignment: CDR1 MNHEY and CDR2 SMNVEV (reference sequence). The CDR3 DNA follows: TGTGCCAGCAGTAATTCTGAGTATAGCAATCAGCCCCAGCATTTT. Translating it yields CASSNSEYSNQPQHF.

The chain is built from TRBV28 and TRBJ1-1, with D possibly TRBD1 on 6 matching bases. With 8 bases removed from V and 0 bases from J, the gap between germline ends came to 22 bases. Germline loops: CDR1 MDHEN, CDR2 SYDVKM. This CDR3 is 17 amino acids long. Here the CDR3 reads CASVNSGGGRLNTEAFF. CDR3 nucleotides: TGTGCCAGCGTTAACAGCGGCGGGGGCCGCCTGAACACTGAAGCTTTCTTT.

This clone was found once. This sequence joins TRBV30 and TRBJ1-1; D gene ambiguous. Trimming shortened V by 4 bases and J by 4 bases, and 10 bases separated the two germline ends. The CDR3 sequence is 12 residues long. Per germline, CDR1 GTSNPN and CDR2 SVGIG (reference sequence). The CDR3 region has the DNA TGTGCCTGGAAAACGACGGGCACTGAAGCTTTCTTT. This encodes CAWKTTGTEAFF.

The genes are TRBV7-8 and TRBJ1-6; TRBD1 is a possible D gene (5 bases). CDR3 length: 14 amino acids. V lost 2 bases and J lost 7, with 9 bases in between. Germline-derived CDR1 and CDR2 are SGHVS and FQNEAQ. The CDR3 DNA follows: TGTGCCAGCAGCTTACAGGGCGGCAATTCACCCCTCCACTTT. Residues: CASSLQGGNSPLHF.

The J gene is TRBJ1-2, the V gene TRBV2; D perhaps matches TRBD1 (6 bases). There are 13 residues in the CDR3. V was shortened by 6 bases and J by 2 bases, with 10 bases between the two germline ends. Germline CDR1 SNHLY, CDR2 FYNNEI. CDR3 sequence reads: CASRYDRNYGYTF. The CDR3 DNA follows: TGTGCCAGCAGATACGACAGGAACTATGGCTACACCTTC.

The genes are TRBV28 and TRBJ1-3; D remains ambiguous. The germline gives CDR1 MDHEN, CDR2 SYDVKM. Trimming took 7 bases from V and 0 from J, leaving 13 bases between them. The CDR3 spans 15 residues. This chain's CDR3 is CASIDAGGSGNTIYF. The CDR3 DNA reads TGTGCCAGCATTGACGCGGGAGGCTCTGGAAACACCATATATTTT.

The CDR3 DNA reads TGTGCCAGCAGCCTCCGACAGGGTACTAATGAAAAACTGTTTTTT. Translating gives CASSLRQGTNEKLFF. The chain recombines TRBV7-9 with TRBJ1-4, with 7 bases matching TRBD1. CDR3 length: 15 residues. The V gene's germline CDR1 is SEHNR and CDR2 FQNEAQ (reference sequence). V trimming: 5 bases; J trimming: 2 bases; junction bases outside the gene matches: 5.

The chain is built from TRBV4-2 and TRBJ1-1; D is unclear. Germline CDR1 reads LGHNA; CDR2 reads YNFKEQ. V was clipped by 1 base and J by 3 bases, with 12 bases between them. The length of the CDR3 is 15 residues. DNA of the CDR3: TGTGCCAGCAGCCAAGCGGAGAGATTTCACACTGAAGCTTTCTTT. Protein sequence: CASSQAERFHTEAFF.

The chain links TRBV19 to TRBJ2-5; TRBD1 agrees at 9 bases. J was trimmed by 2 bases and V by 1 base; bases with no gene match: 8. Germline values: CDR1 LNHDA, CDR2 SQIVND (reference sequence). The CDR3 is 17 amino acids. The CDR3 bases are TGTGCCAGTAGTATAGTTTCGACAGGGGGATATCAAGAGACCCAGTACTTC. Residues: CASSIVSTGGYQETQYF.

This clone was seen a few times. The chain has TRBV7-9 and TRBJ1-3, with 7 nucleotides matching TRBD1. CDR3 length: 16 amino acids. V gave up 4 bases and J gave up 0 bases; unmatched junction bases: 6. Germline CDR1 SEHNR, CDR2 FQNEAQ (reference sequence). Here the CDR3 DNA reads TGTGCCAGCAGCTATCGACAGGGTACCTCTGGAAACACCATATATTTT. Amino acids: CASSYRQGTSGNTIYF.

This clone turned up a few times. J is TRBJ2-7 and V is TRBV27; 8 nucleotides align to TRBD1. This CDR3 spans 14 amino acids. The trim removed 8 bases at V and 4 bases at J, leaving 10 bases unmatched. CDR1 MNHEY and CDR2 SMNVEV come from the germline V gene (reference sequence). The chain's CDR3 is CASGRAGGAYEQYF. CDR3 DNA: TGTGCCAGCGGTCGGGCAGGGGGCGCTTACGAGCAGTACTTC.

This rearrangement joins TRBV9 to TRBJ2-1, with D maybe TRBD2 (5 bases). Germline V gives CDR1 SGDLS, CDR2 YYNGEE. The CDR3 is made up of 15 amino acids. V lost 0 bases and J 7 bases, leaving 14 bases between the germline ends. CDR3 DNA: TGTGCCAGCAGCGTAGGGGTGGAGGTCGCTAATGAGCAGTTCTTC. As protein: CASSVGVEVANEQFF.

The chain links TRBV7-9 to TRBJ1-2, with 8 bases lining up with TRBD1. V dropped 5 bases and J dropped 8; count of bases not matched to a gene: 10. This CDR3 region has 14 residues. From germline, CDR1 is SEHNR and CDR2 FQNEAQ (reference sequence). In DNA, the CDR3 is TGTGCCAGCAGCCTACAGGGGGACCCATCAGGCTACACCTTC. Translated: CASSLQGDPSGYTF.

The chain employs TRBV7-9 and TRBJ2-5; TRBD2 matches 9 bases. Germline assignment: CDR1 SEHNR and CDR2 FQNEAQ (reference sequence). The CDR3 consists of 14 residues. Trimming took 8 bases from V and 2 from J; bases not matched to a gene: 6. CDR3: CASDIAGVQETQYF. The CDR3 DNA follows: TGTGCCAGCGACATAGCGGGAGTACAAGAGACCCAGTACTTC.

The table lists this clone with a count of one. The rearrangement uses TRBV9 and TRBJ2-7; 7 nucleotides agree with TRBD1. V lost 0 bases and J lost 10; bases outside the gene matches: 13. The germline CDR1 and CDR2 sequences are SGDLS and YYNGEE. The CDR3 is made up of 15 amino acids. CDR3 residues: CASSVDVGEGDSQYF. CDR3 coding DNA: TGTGCCAGCAGCGTAGACGTTGGGGAAGGGGACAGTCAGTACTTC.

This chain links TRBV9 with TRBJ2-5; D ambiguous. The V end was cut by 4 bases, the J end by 4 bases, with 20 bases between. Germline V lookup: CDR1 SGDLS, CDR2 YYNGEE. The CDR3 extends over 16 amino acids. In DNA form, the CDR3 reads TGTGCCAGCAGCCCGTATTCAGGCCTTAGTTCAGAGACCCAGTACTTC. Its protein product is CASSPYSGLSSETQYF.